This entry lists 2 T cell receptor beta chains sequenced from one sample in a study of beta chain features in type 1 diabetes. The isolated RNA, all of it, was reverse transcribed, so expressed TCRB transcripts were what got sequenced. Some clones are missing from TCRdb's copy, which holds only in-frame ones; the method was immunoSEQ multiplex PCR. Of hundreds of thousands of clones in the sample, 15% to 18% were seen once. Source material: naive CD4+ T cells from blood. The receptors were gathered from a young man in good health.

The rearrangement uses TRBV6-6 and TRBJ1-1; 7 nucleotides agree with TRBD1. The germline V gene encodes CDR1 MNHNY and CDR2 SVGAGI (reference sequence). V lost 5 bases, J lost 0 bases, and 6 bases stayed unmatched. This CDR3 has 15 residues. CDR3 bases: TGTGCCAGCAGTCCGACAGGGCTCATGAACACTGAAGCTTTCTTT. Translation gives CASSPTGLMNTEAFF.

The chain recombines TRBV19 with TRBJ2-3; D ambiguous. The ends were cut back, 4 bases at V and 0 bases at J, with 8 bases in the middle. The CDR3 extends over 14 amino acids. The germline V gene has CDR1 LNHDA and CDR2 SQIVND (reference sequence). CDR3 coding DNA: TGTGCCAGTAGTACTACAGTTAGCACAGATACGCAGTATTTT. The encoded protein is CASSTTVSTDTQYF.